The rows below give T cell receptor beta chains drawn from one sample of a study of blood T cell repertoires in COVID-19. TCRdb keeps only in-frame clones here, not all; method: immunoSEQ multiplex PCR. The sample records over 60,000 clones, about 81% being singletons. Sequencing used peripheral blood. These receptors originate from a woman older than 75 with acute or convalescent COVID-19. Both conserved end residues are part of each CDR3. The D gene is left open where the match is weak. The size field is filled for only some rows; it gives once, few, many or a size class.

>14|TRBD1|-|TRBJ2-3|TRBV11-3
CASSPGGIGDTQYF
TGTGCCAGCAGCCCAGGGGGCATAGGAGATACGCAGTATTTT
>15|TRBD1|-|TRBJ2-1|TRBV19
CASRRDREANNEQFF
TGTGCCAGTAGGAGGGACAGGGAGGCGAACAATGAGCAGTTCTTC
>12|-|-|TRBJ1-2|TRBV6-5
CASRNAAGGYTF
TGTGCCAGCAGGAACGCGGCTGGGGGCTACACCTTC
>14|TRBD1|once|TRBJ1-2|TRBV6-6
CASSYPGGGFGYTF
TGTGCCAGCAGTTACCCAGGGGGCGGCTTTGGCTACACCTTC
>11|-|-|TRBJ2-7|TRBV29-1
CSVGTYYEQYF
TGCAGCGTGGGGACATACTACGAGCAGTACTTC
>12|-|-|TRBJ1-2|TRBV5-1
CASSLDSWGYTF
TGCGCCAGCAGCTTGGACAGTTGGGGCTACACCTTC
>15|-|once|TRBJ2-5|TRBV7-2
CASSLWVPSGETQYF
TGTGCCAGCAGCTTATGGGTCCCCTCGGGAGAGACCCAGTACTTC
>14|-|-|TRBJ1-1|TRBV7-9
CASSLGPGNTEAFF
TGTGCCAGCAGCTTAGGTCCGGGAAACACTGAAGCTTTCTTT
>15|TRBD1|-|TRBJ1-6|TRBV9
CASSVAGQNNSPLHF
TGTGCCAGCAGCGTAGCGGGACAGAATAATTCACCCCTCCACTTT
>12|-|few|TRBJ1-2|TRBV27
CASKGGGRGYTF
TGTGCCAGCAAGGGGGGGGGACGGGGCTACACCTTC
>18|TRBD2|few|TRBJ2-7|TRBV5-4
CASSSILPGLAFGNEQYF
TGTGCCAGCAGCTCCATTCTTCCGGGACTAGCTTTTGGGAACGAGCAGTACTTC
>14|-|-|TRBJ2-3|TRBV27
CASSLSLATDTQYF
TGTGCCAGCAGTTTATCCTTAGCTACAGATACGCAGTATTTT
>15|TRBD2|once|TRBJ2-1|TRBV7-9
CASSFTSGSYNEQFF
TGTGCCAGCAGCTTCACTAGCGGGTCCTACAATGAGCAGTTCTTC
>16|TRBD2|-|TRBJ2-7|TRBV11-2
CASRGSSGSHSYEQYF
TGTGCCAGCAGAGGGTCTAGCGGGAGCCATTCCTACGAGCAGTACTTC
>16|TRBD1|-|TRBJ1-4|TRBV9
CASSVPTDRVDEKLFF
TGTGCCAGCAGCGTCCCAACCGACAGGGTGGATGAAAAACTGTTTTTT